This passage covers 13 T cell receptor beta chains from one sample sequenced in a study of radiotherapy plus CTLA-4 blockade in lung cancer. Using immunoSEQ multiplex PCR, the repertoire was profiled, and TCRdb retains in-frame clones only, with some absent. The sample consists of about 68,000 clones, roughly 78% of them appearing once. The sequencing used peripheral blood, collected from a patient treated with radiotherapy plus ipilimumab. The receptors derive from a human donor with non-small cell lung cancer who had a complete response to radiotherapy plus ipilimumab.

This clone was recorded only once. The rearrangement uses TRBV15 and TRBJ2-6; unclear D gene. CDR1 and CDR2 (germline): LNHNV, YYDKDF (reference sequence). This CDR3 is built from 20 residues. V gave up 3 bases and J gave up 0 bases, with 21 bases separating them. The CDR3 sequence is CATSRNFQLSLLSGANVLTF. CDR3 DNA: TGTGCCACCAGCAGGAATTTTCAGTTATCGTTACTCTCTGGGGCCAACGTCCTGACTTTC.

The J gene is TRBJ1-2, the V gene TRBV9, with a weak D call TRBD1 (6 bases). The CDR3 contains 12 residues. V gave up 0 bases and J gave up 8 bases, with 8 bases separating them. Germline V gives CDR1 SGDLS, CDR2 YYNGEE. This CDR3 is CASSVDGGGYTF. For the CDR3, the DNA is TGTGCCAGCAGCGTAGACGGGGGCGGCTACACCTTC.

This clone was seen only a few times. DNA of the CDR3: TGTGCCAACCCGAGGTTAGGTGGCTACACCTTC. Its translation: CANPRLGGYTF. The chain recombines TRBV6-4 with TRBJ1-2; D is uncertain. Trimming stripped 10 bases from V and 7 bases from J, with 13 bases between. The CDR3 is made up of 11 amino acids. Germline V gene sequence: CDR1 MRHNA, CDR2 SNTAGT.

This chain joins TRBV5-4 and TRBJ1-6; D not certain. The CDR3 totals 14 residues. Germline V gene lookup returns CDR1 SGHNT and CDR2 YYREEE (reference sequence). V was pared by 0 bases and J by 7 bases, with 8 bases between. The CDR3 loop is CASSLGKGNSPLHF. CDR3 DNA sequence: TGTGCCAGCAGCTTGGGCAAGGGAAATTCACCCCTCCACTTT.

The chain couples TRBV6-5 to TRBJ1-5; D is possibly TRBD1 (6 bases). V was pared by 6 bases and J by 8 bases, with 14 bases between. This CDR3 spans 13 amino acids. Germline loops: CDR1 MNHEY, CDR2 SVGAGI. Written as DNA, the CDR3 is TGTGCCAGCAGCTTGGACAGAGAGAAGCCCCAGCATTTT. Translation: CASSLDREKPQHF.

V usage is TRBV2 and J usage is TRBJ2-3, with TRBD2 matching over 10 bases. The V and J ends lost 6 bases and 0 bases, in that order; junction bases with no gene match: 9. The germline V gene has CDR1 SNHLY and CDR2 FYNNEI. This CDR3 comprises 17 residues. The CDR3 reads CASRAASGGSSTDTQYF. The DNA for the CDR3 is TGTGCCAGCAGGGCGGCTAGCGGGGGAAGTAGCACAGATACGCAGTATTTT.

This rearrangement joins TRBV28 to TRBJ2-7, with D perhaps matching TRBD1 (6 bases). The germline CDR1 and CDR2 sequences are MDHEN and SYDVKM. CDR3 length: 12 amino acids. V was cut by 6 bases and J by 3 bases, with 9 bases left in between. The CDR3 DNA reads TGTGCCAGCAGCCGGACAGACTACGAGCAGTACGTC. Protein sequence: CASSRTDYEQYV.

The CDR3 is CASSTGPDEAFF. As DNA, the CDR3 is TGTGCCAGCAGCACAGGGCCAGACGAAGCTTTCTTT. The chain joins TRBV7-2 to TRBJ1-1; a possible D gene is TRBD1 (6 bases). The CDR3 totals 12 residues. The germline gives CDR1 SGHTA, CDR2 FQGNSA. V lost 5 bases to trimming and J lost 8 bases, with 12 bases between them.

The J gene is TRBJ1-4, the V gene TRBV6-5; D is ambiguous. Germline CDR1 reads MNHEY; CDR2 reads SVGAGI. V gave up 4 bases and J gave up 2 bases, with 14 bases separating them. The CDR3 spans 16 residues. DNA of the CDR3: TGTGCCAGCAGTTCTGTTAGCCGAGGGACTAATGAAAAACTGTTTTTT. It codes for CASSSVSRGTNEKLFF.

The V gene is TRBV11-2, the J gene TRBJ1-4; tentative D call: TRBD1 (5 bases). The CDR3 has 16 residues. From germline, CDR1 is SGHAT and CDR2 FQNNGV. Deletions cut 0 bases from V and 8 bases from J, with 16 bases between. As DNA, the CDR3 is TGTGCCAGCAGCTTAGAAGCGGGGGGACTGGGAGAAAAACTGTTTTTT. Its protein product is CASSLEAGGLGEKLFF.

This chain's CDR3 is CASSPPTTAIQETQYF. Here the CDR3 DNA reads TGTGCCAGCTCACCACCAACCACAGCCATCCAAGAGACCCAGTACTTC. The V call is TRBV18, the J call TRBJ2-5, with D unresolved. Trimming pared 0 bases from V and 1 base from J, leaving 12 bases between. Germline V gene lookup returns CDR1 KGHSH and CDR2 LQKENI. The CDR3 extends over 16 amino acids.

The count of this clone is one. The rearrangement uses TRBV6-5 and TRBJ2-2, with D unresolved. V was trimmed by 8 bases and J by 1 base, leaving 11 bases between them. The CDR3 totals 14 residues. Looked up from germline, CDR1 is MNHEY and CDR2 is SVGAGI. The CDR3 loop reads CASQRSGNTGELFF. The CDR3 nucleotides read TGTGCCAGCCAGAGGTCAGGGAACACCGGGGAGCTGTTTTTT.

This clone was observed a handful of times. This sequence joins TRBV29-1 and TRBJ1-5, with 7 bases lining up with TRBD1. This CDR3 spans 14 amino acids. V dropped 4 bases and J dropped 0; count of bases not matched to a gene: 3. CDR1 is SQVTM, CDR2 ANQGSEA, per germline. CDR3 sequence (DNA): TGCAGCGTTGTCGGGACAGATAGCAATCAGCCCCAGCATTTT. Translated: CSVVGTDSNQPQHF.